This T cell receptor beta chain was captured in a study of response to subunit inactivated influenza vaccine. Study results and caveats: T cells newly recruited by each seasonal influenza vaccination are few, the authors suggested.

Trimming at V came to 1 base and at J to 7 bases, leaving 6 bases not matched to a gene. The CDR3 is 15 amino acids. The germline CDR1 and CDR2 sequences are MNHEY and SMNVEV (reference sequence). The sample holds a few counts of this clonotype. Antigen specificity is unknown. TCRdb recomputed calls from the RT-PCR reads with MiXCR, one row per CDR3 protein. The sample holds around 650,000 distinct CDR3 sequences, less than 20% seen once. The receptor was isolated from a man aged 50-60 years who received an inactivated influenza vaccine. The chain recombines TRBV27 with TRBJ2-3; 9 nucleotides align to TRBD1. This sample comprised PBMCs from blood, obtained about 13 days after vaccination. The CDR3 spells CASSLWDRESYTQYF. Here the CDR3 DNA reads TGTGCCAGCAGTTTATGGGACAGGGAATCCTATACGCAGTATTTT.